This T cell receptor (beta chain) is drawn from a study of cytomegalovirus exposure and HLA in healthy donors. Points from the study as a whole: When presence/absence was analysed, sequencing depth was taken to be roughly uniform across donors.

Losses at the gene ends were 5 bases for V and 3 bases for J; bases not matched to a gene: 2. The CDR3 is 14 amino acids. From germline, CDR1 is MNHEY and CDR2 SVGAGI. There are a few counts of this clone. What it recognizes is unknown. 13 Jbeta primers and 60 Vbeta primers were used for the PCR. Libraries were prepared by immunoSEQ multiplex PCR; TCRdb keeps only in-frame clonotypes and omits some of them. The sample carries about 80,000 clones, approximately 62% recorded once. This TCR derives from a male donor in good health and CMV-seropositive. The chain is built from TRBV6-5 and TRBJ2-2, with 8 bases lining up with TRBD1. The sequencing input was PBMCs. The CDR3 spells CASSRTGYTGELFF. The CDR3 DNA reads TGTGCCAGCAGTCGGACAGGGTACACCGGGGAGCTGTTTTTT.